Detailed here is one TCR beta chain. Its target is unknown. The entry originates in a study of identical twins. Study observations and caveats: Invariant T cells like MAIT and iNKT could partly confound the zero-insertion analyses. Excess twin sharing in beta out-of-frame sequences was weaker.

Each cDNA held unique molecular identifiers, and template switching gave it a universal primer site. MiXCR, applied by TCRdb to the 5' RACE reads, yields one record per CDR3 protein. Here the sample spans some 440,000 distinct CDR3 sequences, 20% to 25% being singletons. This CDR3 comprises 14 residues. The J segment lost 1 base and the V segment lost 5 bases, leaving 4 bases of the junction unmatched. Another study also made use of these data, one on T cells expressing NK-cell markers. Per that study: Seropositivity for HCMV was found in seven of the eight sequenced donors, with one seronegative.

This chain connects TRBV12-3 or TRBV12-4 to TRBJ1-1; 7 bases are shared with TRBD1. The sequenced material came from CD4+ T cells sorted from blood. This clonotype was sampled from a woman between 18 and 30 years old in good health. The CDR3, as DNA: TGTGCCAGCAGTGACAGGGAAGGGAACACTGAAGCTTTCTTT. Its protein product is CASSDREGNTEAFF.